This TCR beta chain was sequenced during a study of regulatory T cells in long-lasting Graves disease. Time point specified: newly diagnosed GD, antithyroid drugs for less than 3 months. PBMC RNA served as the TCR library source. Assembly of TCR beta libraries relied on iRepertoire HTBI primers together with Arm-PCR of CDR3 regions. TCRdb fed the multiplex PCR reads into MiXCR, producing one record per CDR3 protein. The profile shows 530,000 or so distinct CDR3 sequences, 15% to 20% of them singletons. The V end lost 6 bases, the J end lost 0 bases, and 16 bases lay between the germline ends. Germline V CDR1 and CDR2: SGDLS, YYNGEE. The CDR3 runs 16 residues. The same sample was also used in a study of T cells in Graves' hyperthyroidism and ophthalmopathy.

The sequence came from a man in his late teens or twenties with Graves disease. The input for sequencing was peripheral blood mononuclear cells (PBMCs), taken at new diagnosis, from a patient treated with antithyroid drugs. The rearrangement joins TRBV9 to TRBJ1-3; D perhaps matches TRBD1 (5 bases). The CDR3: CASKDPGKSSGNTIYF. The CDR3 DNA is TGTGCCAGCAAGGACCCAGGGAAGAGCTCTGGAAACACCATATATTTT. Together with reference TRBV9 and TRBJ1-3, the CDR3 gives the full variable domain: DSGVTQTPKHLITATGQRVTLRCSPRSGDLSVYWYQQSLDQGLQFLIQYYNGEERAKGNILERFSAQQFPDLHSELNLSSLELGDSALYFCASKDPGKSSGNTIYFGEGSWLTVV.